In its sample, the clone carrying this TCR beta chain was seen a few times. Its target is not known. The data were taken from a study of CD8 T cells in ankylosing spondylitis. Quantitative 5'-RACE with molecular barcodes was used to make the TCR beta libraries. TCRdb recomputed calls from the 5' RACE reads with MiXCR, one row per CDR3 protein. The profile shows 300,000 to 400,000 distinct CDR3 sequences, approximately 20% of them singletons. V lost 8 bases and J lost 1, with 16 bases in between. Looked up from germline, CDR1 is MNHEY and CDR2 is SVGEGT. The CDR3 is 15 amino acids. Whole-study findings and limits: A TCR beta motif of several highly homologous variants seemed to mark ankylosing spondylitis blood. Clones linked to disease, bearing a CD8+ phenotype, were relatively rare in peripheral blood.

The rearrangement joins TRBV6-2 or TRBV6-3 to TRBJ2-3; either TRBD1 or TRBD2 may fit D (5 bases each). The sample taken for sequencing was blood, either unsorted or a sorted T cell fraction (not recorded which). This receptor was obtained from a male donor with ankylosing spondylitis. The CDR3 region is CASRGTAWGTDTQYF. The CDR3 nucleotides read TGTGCCAGCCGAGGGACGGCCTGGGGCACAGATACGCAGTATTTT.